This TCR beta chain was identified in a study of cytomegalovirus exposure and HLA in healthy donors. PCR primers comprised 60 Vbeta and 13 Jbeta primers. Sequencing used immunoSEQ multiplex PCR; TCRdb keeps in-frame clones, though not all of them. The sample consists of 130,000 to 150,000 clones, nearly 80% of them appearing once. V shed 4 bases and J shed 0 bases, with 14 bases lying between them. Germline loops: CDR1 SGHNT, CDR2 YYREEE (reference sequence). The CDR3 loop spans 17 amino acids. Points from the study as a whole: Previous analysis showed most TCR beta V segments were productive about 87% or about 30% of the time.

As to this clone: Its target is unknown.

V gene TRBV5-4 combines with J gene TRBJ1-6; D possibly corresponds to TRBD1 (6 bases). Sequencing was done on a sample of PBMCs. The source of this sequence is a man aged 40-50 years in good health and CMV-seropositive. The CDR3 coding sequence is TGTGCCAGCAGCCAGGGGCTAGGGGGCTCCTATAATTCACCCCTCCACTTT. It translates to CASSQGLGGSYNSPLHF.